This T cell receptor (beta chain) is drawn from a study of graft-versus-host responses after intestinal transplantation. The CDR3 is 15 residues long. Germline-derived CDR1 and CDR2 are MNHEY and SMNVEV (reference sequence). V was trimmed by 5 bases and J by 1 base, leaving 14 bases between them. Some clones are missing from TCRdb's copy, which holds only in-frame ones; the method was immunoSEQ multiplex PCR. The data show some 96,000 clones, about 90% seen once. As for this clone: Its specificity is not known.

Source: unstimulated CD4+ T cells sorted from spleen or lymph node cells, taken before transplant. The V gene is TRBV27, the J gene TRBJ1-1, with a weak D call TRBD1 (5 bases). This sequence originates from a human donor who was the organ donor for an intestinal transplant. DNA of the CDR3: TGTGCCAGCAGTCCCCGACAGTTGGGGAACACTGAAGCTTTCTTT. It codes for CASSPRQLGNTEAFF.